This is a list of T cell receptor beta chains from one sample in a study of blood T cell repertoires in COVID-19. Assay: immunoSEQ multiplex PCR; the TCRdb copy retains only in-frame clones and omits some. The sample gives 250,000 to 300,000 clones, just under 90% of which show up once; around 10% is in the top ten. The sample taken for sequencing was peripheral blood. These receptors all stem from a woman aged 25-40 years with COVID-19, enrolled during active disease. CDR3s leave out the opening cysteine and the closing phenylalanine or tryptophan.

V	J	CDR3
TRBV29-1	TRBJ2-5	SADRNQETQY
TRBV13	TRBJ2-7	ASSKPGQIQYEQY
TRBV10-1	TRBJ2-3	ASSDRSGGTDTQY
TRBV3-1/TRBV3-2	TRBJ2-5	ASSQDLEETQY
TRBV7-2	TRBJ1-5	ASSLGQGGQPQH
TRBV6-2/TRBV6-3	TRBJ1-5	ASSYSQQRSGQVSNQPQH
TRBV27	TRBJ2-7	ASSSPSGQGVYEQY
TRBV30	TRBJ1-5	AWSWSGGNQPQH
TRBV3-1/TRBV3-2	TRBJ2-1	ASSQSRREQF
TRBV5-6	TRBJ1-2	ASRRTGGVNGYT
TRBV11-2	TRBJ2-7	ASSLAVVAYEQY
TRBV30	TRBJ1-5	AWNLGQTNQPQH
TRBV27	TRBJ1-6	ASSFSSRGGQYNSPLH
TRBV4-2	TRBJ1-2	ASSQESGARGYGYT
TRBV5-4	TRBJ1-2	ASSPDTNYGYT
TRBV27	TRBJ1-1	ASSPDPTGIRTEAF
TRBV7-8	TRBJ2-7	ASSQGLAGGSYEQY
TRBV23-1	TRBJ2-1	ASSQPGDGSGFYNEQF
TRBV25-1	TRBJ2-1	ASSGTDNNEQF
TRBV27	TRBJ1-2	ATKSGGSYGYT
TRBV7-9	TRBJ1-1	ASSSGLGGGTEAF
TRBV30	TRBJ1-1	AWSNLGTTEQNTEAF
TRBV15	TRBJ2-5	ATSGFGVGETQY
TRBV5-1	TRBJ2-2	ASSLAVSGELF
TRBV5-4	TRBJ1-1	ASSLGDWGLYTEAF
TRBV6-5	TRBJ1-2	ASGTYPGVLGYT
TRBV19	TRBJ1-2	ASWGRIPNYGYT
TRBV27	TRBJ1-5	AGGPPGQGAGQPQH
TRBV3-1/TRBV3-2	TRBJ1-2	ASSRTRTGQPGYT
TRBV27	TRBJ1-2	ASSFEGVGGRGYT
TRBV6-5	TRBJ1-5	ASSTGSNQPQH
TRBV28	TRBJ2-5	ASSNPGLAGKETQY
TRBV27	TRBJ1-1	ASSLWTGVPEAF
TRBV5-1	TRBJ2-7	ASSLEPGQGAYEQY
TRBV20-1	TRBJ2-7	SAPTGVEQY
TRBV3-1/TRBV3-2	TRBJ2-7	ASSPTVGGGLYEQY
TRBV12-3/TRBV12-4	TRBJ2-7	ASSLAGRGQY
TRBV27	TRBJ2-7	ASRLQGIPYEQY
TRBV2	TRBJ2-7	ARSGTSGFEQY
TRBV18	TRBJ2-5	ASSPPNGGETQY
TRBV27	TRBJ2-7	ASSQGWGPYEQY
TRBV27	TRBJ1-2	ASSPQGLPVYGYT
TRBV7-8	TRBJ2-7	ASSSGGASYEQY
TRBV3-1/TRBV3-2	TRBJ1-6	ASSQGTPLH
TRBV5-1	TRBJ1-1	ASSLAFGAEAF
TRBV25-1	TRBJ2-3	ASSLVTDTQY
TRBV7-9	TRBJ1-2	ASSLAVGAEGYGYT
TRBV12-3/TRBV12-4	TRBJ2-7	ASSLPSSYEQY
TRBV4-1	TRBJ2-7	ASSQVMGQEQY
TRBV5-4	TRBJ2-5	ASSLVGSLETQY
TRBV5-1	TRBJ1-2	ASSSGEGYT
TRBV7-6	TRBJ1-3	ASSPIADRALGNTIY
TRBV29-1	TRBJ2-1	SVEGLAYVDEQF
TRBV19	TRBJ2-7	ASSMGQAAYEQY
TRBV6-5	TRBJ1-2	ASANHRDRVYGYT